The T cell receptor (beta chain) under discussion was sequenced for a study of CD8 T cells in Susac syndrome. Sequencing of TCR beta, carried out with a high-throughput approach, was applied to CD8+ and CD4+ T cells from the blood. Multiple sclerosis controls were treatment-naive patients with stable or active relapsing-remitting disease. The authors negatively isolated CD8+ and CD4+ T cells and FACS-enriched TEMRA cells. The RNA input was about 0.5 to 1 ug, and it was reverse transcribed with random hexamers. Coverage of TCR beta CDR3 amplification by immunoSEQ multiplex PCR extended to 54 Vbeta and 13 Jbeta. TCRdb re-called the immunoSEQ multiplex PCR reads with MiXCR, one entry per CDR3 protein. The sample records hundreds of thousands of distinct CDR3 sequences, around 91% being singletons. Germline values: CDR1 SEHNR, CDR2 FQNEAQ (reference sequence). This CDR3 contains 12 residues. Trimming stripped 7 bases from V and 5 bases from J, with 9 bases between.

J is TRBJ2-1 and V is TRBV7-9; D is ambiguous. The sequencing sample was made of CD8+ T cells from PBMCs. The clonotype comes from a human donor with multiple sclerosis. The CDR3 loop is CASNSDDNEQFF. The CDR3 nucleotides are TGTGCCAGCAACTCGGACGACAATGAGCAGTTCTTC.